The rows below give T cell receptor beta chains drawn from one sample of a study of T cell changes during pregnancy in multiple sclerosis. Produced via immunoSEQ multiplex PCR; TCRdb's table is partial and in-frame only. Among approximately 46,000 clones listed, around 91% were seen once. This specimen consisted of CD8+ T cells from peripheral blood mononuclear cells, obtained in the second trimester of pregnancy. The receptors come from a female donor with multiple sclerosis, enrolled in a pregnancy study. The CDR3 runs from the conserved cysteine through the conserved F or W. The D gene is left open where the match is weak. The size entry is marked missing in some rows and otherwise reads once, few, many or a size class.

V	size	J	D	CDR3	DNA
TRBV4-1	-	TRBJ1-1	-	CASSPPEVGNTEAFF	TGCGCCAGCAGCCCCCCGGAGGTGGGGAACACTGAAGCTTTCTTT
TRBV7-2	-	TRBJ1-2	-	CASSLGSGNGYTF	TGTGCCAGCAGCTTAGGATCAGGCAATGGCTACACCTTC
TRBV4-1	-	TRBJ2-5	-	CASSQVVTSQETQYF	TGCGCCAGCAGCCAAGTCGTGACTTCACAAGAGACCCAGTACTTC
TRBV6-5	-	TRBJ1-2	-	CASSQSEQGIPGYTF	TGTGCCAGCAGCCAATCGGAACAGGGAATTCCCGGCTACACCTTC
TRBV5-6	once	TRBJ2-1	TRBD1	CASSQWGGQGYNEQFF	TGTGCCAGCAGCCAATGGGGAGGACAGGGGTACAATGAGCAGTTCTTC
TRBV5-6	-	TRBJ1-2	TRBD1	CASGGQGYGYTF	TGTGCCAGCGGGGGACAGGGGTACGGCTACACCTTC
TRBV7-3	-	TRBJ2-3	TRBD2	CASSVSGGSTDTQYF	TGTGCCAGCAGCGTGAGCGGGGGGAGCACAGATACGCAGTATTTT
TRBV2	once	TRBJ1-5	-	CASSERVRYSAGQPQHF	TGTGCCAGCAGTGAAAGAGTAAGATATTCCGCGGGTCAGCCCCAGCATTTT
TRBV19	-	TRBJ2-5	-	CASSIGGGLQETQYF	TGTGCCAGTAGTATAGGTGGGGGCCTACAAGAGACCCAGTACTTC
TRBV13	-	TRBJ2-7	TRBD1	CASTLERGQGNEQYF	TGTGCCAGCACCTTGGAGAGGGGGCAAGGGAACGAGCAGTACTTC
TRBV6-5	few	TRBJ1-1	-	CASSSGAEAFF	TGTGCCAGCTCCTCAGGGGCTGAAGCTTTCTTT
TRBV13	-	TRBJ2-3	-	CASSERAEHSTDTQYF	TGTGCCAGCAGCGAGAGAGCGGAACATAGCACAGATACGCAGTATTTT
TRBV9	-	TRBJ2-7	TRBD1	CASSERGQGAVEQYF	TGTGCCAGCAGCGAGAGGGGACAGGGGGCGGTCGAGCAGTACTTC
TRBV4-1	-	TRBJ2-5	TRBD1	CASSQDQGAGKTQYF	TGCGCCAGCAGCCAGGATCAGGGGGCGGGAAAGACCCAGTACTTC
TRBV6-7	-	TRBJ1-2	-	CASILLGPYGYTF	TGTGCCAGCATTTTGCTGGGGCCCTATGGCTACACCTTC
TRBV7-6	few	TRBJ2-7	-	CASSSGPNYEQYF	TGTGCCAGCAGCAGCGGACCAAACTACGAGCAGTACTTC
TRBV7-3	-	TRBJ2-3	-	CASSLTPTQYF	TGTGCCAGCAGCTTAACCCCAACGCAGTATTTT
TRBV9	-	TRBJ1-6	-	CASSPMTGSYNSPLHF	TGTGCCAGCAGCCCAATGACAGGTTCCTATAATTCACCCCTCCACTTT
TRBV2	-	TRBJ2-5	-	CASSESAPWGEMETQYF	TGTGCCAGCAGTGAATCGGCGCCGTGGGGGGAGATGGAGACCCAGTACTTC
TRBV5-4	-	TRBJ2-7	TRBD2	CASSWGLGTYEQYF	TGTGCCAGCAGCTGGGGACTAGGGACCTACGAGCAGTACTTC